These 7 T cell receptor beta chains share one sample of origin, sequenced in a study of post-analysis software for immune sequencing data. cDNA libraries for TCR beta contained unique molecular identifiers. Each CDR3 protein gets one entry after TCRdb re-called the PCR reads with MiXCR. The table lists about 540,000 distinct CDR3 sequences, around 31% of them singletons. Study outcomes and limitations: There were about five TRBV segments more frequent in patients than controls, and TRBV5-6, TRBV5-1 and TRBV20-1 were among them.

Their antigen targets remain unknown. Sequencing was done on a sample of blood. All receptors come from a girl under 18 with multiple sclerosis.

This chain joins TRBV3-1 and TRBJ2-6; D is perhaps TRBD2 (5 bases). V was trimmed by 4 bases and J by 1 base, leaving 20 bases between them. The germline V gene has CDR1 LGHDT and CDR2 YNNKEL (reference sequence). The CDR3 is 19 amino acids. The CDR3 nucleotides are TGTGCCAGCAGCCCACGGGGTAAGGGTTTGGCGTCTGGGGCCAACGTCCTGACTTTC. It yields the protein CASSPRGKGLASGANVLTF.

Ten or more counts support this clonotype. V usage is TRBV7-2 and J usage is TRBJ2-5; 7 nucleotides line up with TRBD2. This CDR3 has 14 amino acids. V was pared by 6 bases and J by 5 bases, with 9 bases of the junction left unmatched. CDR1 is SGHTA and CDR2 is FQGNSA in the germline V gene. The CDR3 DNA reads as TGTGCCAGCAGACTCAGGGAGGGGTGGGAGACCCAGTACTTC. This sequence encodes CASRLREGWETQYF.

This clonotype was observed a few times. This chain links TRBV29-1 with TRBJ2-5; no reliable D call. Germline CDR1 is SQVTM and CDR2 is ANQGSEA. The CDR3 is 12 residues long. V lost 5 bases, J lost 1 base, and 8 bases lay in between. The CDR3 nucleotides are TGCAGCGTTCTGGCTAGCCAAGAGACCCAGTACTTC. It translates to CSVLASQETQYF.

The CDR3 here is CAISDSNYGYTF. CDR3 DNA sequence: TGTGCCATCAGTGATTCTAACTATGGCTACACCTTC. The chain couples TRBV10-3 to TRBJ1-2; D remains unclear. Germline lookup yields CDR1 ENHRY and CDR2 SYGVKD. CDR3 size: 12 residues. Trimming left V 3 bases short and J 0 bases short, with 2 bases between.

This clonotype occurred a few times. The gene calls are TRBV7-2 and TRBJ2-3; D perhaps matches TRBD1 (6 bases). V was cut by 8 bases and J by 1 base, with 13 bases left in between. This CDR3 has 14 amino acids. From germline, CDR1 is SGHTA and CDR2 FQGNSA. The chain's CDR3 is CASRITGRTDTQYF. The CDR3 nucleotides are TGTGCCAGCCGAATTACAGGGCGCACAGATACGCAGTATTTT.

This clonotype showed up just a few times. The V and J genes are TRBV6-5 and TRBJ1-2, with D perhaps matching TRBD1 (6 bases). The CDR3 loop spans 14 amino acids. CDR1 and CDR2 from the germline V gene are MNHEY and SVGAGI. Trimming pared 5 bases from V and 8 bases from J, leaving 18 bases between. The CDR3 loop is CASSANGQNRGYTF. The CDR3, as DNA: TGTGCCAGCAGTGCGAACGGACAGAACAGAGGCTACACCTTC.

The chain employs TRBV7-9 and TRBJ2-1; a possible D gene is TRBD2 (6 bases). The CDR3 length is 13 residues. Germline values: CDR1 SEHNR, CDR2 FQNEAQ (reference sequence). V was shortened by 5 bases and J by 7 bases, with 12 bases between the two germline ends. The CDR3 region is CASSPYSGNEQFF. The CDR3 DNA sequence: TGTGCCAGCAGCCCATACAGCGGGAATGAGCAGTTCTTC.